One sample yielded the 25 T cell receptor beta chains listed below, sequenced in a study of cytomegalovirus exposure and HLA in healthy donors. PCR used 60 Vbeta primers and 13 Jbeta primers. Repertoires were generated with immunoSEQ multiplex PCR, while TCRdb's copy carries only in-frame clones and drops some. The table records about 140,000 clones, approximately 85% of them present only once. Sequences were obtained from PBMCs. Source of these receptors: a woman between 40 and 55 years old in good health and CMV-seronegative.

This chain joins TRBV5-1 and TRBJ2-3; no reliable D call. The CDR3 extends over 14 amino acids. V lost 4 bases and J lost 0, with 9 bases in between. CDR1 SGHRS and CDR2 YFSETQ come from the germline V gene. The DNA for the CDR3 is TGCGCCAGCAGCGTAGCTACTAGCACAGATACGCAGTATTTT. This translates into CASSVATSTDTQYF.

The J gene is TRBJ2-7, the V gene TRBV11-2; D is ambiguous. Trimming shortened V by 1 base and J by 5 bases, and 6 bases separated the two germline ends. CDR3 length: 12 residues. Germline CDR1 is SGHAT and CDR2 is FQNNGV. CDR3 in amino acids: CASSLVTDEQYF. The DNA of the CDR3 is TGTGCCAGCAGCTTAGTAACAGACGAGCAGTACTTC.

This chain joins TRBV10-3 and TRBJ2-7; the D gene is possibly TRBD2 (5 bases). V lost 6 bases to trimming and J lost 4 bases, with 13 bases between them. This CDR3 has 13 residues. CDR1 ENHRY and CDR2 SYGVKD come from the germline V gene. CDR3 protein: CAISRGSVYEQYF. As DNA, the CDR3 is TGTGCCATCAGCCGAGGGTCAGTATACGAGCAGTACTTC.

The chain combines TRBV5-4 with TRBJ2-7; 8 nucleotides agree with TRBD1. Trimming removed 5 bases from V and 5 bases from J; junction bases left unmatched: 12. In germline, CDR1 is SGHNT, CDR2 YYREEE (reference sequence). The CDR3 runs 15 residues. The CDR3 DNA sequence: TGTGCCAGCAGGCAGGACAGGGAGTTTACGCACGAGCAGTACTTC. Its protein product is CASRQDREFTHEQYF.

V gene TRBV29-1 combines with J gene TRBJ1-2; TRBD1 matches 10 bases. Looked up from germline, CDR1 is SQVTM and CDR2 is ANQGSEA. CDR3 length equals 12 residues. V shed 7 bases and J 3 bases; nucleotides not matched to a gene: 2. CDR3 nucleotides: TGCAGCGGTGGACAGGGGGACTATGGCTACACCTTC. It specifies CSGGQGDYGYTF.

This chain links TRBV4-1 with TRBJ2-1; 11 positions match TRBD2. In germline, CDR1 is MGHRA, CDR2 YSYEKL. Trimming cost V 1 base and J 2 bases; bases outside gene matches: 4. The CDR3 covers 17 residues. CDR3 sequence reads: CASSQGPTSGAYNEQFF. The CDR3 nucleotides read TGCGCCAGCAGCCAAGGACCGACTAGCGGGGCCTACAATGAGCAGTTCTTC.

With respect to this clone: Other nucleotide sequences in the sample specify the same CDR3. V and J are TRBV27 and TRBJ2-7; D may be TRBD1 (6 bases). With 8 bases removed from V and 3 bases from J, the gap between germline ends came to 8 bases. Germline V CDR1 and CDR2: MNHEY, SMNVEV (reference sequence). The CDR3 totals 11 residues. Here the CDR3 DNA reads TGTGCCAGCTCGACAGGCTACGAGCAGTACTTC. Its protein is CASSTGYEQYF.

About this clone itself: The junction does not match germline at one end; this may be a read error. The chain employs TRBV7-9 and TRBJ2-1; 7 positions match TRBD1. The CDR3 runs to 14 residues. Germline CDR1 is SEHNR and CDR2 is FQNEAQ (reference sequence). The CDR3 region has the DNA TGTTCCAGCAGCTTAGGGGACAGTAACAATGAGCAGTTCTTC. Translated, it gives CSSSLGDSNNEQFF.

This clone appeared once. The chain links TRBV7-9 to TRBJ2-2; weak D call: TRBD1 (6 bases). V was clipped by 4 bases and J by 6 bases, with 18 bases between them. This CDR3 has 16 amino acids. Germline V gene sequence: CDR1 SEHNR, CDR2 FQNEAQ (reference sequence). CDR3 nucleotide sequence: TGTGCCAGCAGCTCCCCGGAGTTGGGGGCCTCCGGGGAGCTGTTTTTT. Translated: CASSSPELGASGELFF.

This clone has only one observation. Here the CDR3 reads CASSLATGPNTEAFF. CDR3 DNA: TGCGCCAGCAGCTTGGCCACAGGGCCGAACACTGAAGCTTTCTTT. V is TRBV5-1 and J is TRBJ1-1; the D gene is possibly TRBD1 (6 bases). CDR1 and CDR2 (germline): SGHRS, YFSETQ. The CDR3 sequence is 15 residues long. V shed 0 bases and J shed 1 base, with 10 bases lying between them.

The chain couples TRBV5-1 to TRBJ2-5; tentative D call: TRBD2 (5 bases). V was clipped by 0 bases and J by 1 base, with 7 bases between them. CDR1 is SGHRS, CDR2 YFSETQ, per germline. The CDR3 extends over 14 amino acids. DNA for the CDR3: TGCGCCAGCAGCTTGGGAGGGATCCAAGAGACCCAGTACTTC. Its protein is CASSLGGIQETQYF.

The CDR3 DNA sequence: TGTGCCAGCATTGGGGGGAATGAGCAGTTCTTC. It encodes CASIGGNEQFF. V is TRBV28 and J is TRBJ2-1; TRBD2 is a possible D gene (6 bases). V was shortened by 7 bases and J by 7 bases, with 8 bases between the two germline ends. This CDR3 is built from 11 residues. Germline CDR1 reads MDHEN; CDR2 reads SYDVKM.

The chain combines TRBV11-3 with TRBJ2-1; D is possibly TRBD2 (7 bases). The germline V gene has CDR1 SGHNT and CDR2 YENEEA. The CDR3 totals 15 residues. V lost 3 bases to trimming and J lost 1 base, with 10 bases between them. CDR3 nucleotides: TGTGCCAGCAGCTTCGGGGGGCTTTCCTACAATGAGCAGTTCTTC. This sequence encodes CASSFGGLSYNEQFF.

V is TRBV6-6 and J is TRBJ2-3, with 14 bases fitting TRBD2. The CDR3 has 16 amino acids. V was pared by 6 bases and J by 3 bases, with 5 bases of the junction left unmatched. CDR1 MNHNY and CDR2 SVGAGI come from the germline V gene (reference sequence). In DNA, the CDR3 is TGTGCCAGCAGCAACGGACTAGCGGGAGGAACAGATACGCAGTATTTT. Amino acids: CASSNGLAGGTDTQYF.

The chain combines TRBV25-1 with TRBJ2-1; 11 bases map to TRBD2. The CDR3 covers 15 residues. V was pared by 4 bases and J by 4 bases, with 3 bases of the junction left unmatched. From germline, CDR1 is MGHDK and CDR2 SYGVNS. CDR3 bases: TGTGCCAGCAGTGGACTAGCGGGAATATACAATGAGCAGTTCTTC. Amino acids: CASSGLAGIYNEQFF. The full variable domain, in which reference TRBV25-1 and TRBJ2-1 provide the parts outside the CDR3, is EADIYQTPRYLVIGTGKKITLECSQTMGHDKMYWYQQDPGMELHLIHYSYGVNSTEKGDLSSESTVSRIRTEHFPLTLESARPSHTSQYLCASSGLAGIYNEQFFGPGTRLTVL.

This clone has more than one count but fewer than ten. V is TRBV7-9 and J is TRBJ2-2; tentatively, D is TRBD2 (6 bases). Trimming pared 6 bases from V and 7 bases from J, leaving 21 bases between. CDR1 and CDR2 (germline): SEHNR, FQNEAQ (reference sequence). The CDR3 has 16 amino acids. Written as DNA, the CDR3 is TGTGCCAGCAGGCTCTTTGGGACTGCCCTTGGCGGGGAGCTGTTTTTT. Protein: CASRLFGTALGGELFF. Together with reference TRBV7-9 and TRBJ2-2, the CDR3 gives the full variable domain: DTGVSQNPRHKITKRGQNVTFRCDPISEHNRLYWYRQTLGQGPEFLTYFQNEAQLEKSRLLSDRFSAERPKGSFSTLEIQRTEQGDSAMYLCASRLFGTALGGELFFGEGSRLTVL.

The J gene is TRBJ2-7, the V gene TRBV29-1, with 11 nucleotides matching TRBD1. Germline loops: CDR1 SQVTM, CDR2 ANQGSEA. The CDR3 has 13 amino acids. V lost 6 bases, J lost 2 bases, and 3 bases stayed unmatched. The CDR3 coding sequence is TGCAGCGTCGCGGGACAGGGGGCCTACGAGCAGTACTTC. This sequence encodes CSVAGQGAYEQYF.

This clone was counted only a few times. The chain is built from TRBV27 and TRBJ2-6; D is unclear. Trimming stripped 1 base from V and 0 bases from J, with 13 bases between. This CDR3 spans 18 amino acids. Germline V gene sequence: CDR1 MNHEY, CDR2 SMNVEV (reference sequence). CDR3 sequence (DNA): TGTGCCAGCAGTTTATTCCCCGACACCTTCTCTGGGGCCAACGTCCTGACTTTC. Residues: CASSLFPDTFSGANVLTF.

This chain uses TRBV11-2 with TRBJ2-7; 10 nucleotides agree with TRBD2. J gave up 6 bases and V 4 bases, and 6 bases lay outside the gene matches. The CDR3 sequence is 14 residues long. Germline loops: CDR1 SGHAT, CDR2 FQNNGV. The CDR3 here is CASSSGTSVGEQYF. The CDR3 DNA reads TGTGCCAGCAGCTCCGGGACTAGCGTTGGCGAGCAGTACTTC.

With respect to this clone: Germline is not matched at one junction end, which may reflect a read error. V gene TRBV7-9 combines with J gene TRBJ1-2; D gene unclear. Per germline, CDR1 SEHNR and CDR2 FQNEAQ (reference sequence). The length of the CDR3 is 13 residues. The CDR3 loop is CSSSLNIDYGYTF. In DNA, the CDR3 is TGTTCCAGCAGCTTGAATATAGACTATGGCTACACCTTC.

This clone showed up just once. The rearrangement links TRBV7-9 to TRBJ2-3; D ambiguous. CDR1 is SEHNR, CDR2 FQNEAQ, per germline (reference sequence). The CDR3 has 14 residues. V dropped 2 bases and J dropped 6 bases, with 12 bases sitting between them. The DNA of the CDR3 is TGTGCCAGCAGCTTAACCCAGGCAACTGATACGCAGTATTTT. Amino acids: CASSLTQATDTQYF.

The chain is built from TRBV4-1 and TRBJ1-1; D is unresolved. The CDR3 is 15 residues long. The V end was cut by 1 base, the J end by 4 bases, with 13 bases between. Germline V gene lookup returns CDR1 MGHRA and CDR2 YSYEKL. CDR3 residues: CASSQGAISSTEAFF. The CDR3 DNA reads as TGCGCCAGCAGCCAAGGGGCGATAAGTAGCACTGAAGCTTTCTTT.

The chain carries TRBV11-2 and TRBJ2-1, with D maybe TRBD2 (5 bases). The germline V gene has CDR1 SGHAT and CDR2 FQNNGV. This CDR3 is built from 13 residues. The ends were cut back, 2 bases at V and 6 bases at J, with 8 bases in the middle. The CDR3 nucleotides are TGTGCCAGCAGCTTACAGCGGCTCAATGAGCAGTTCTTC. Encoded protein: CASSLQRLNEQFF.

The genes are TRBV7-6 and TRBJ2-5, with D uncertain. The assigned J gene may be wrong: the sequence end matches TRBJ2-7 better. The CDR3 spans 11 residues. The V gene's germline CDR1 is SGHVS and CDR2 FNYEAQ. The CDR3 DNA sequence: TGTGCCAGCGCCCAAGTCTACGAGCAGTACTTC. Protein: CASAQVYEQYF.

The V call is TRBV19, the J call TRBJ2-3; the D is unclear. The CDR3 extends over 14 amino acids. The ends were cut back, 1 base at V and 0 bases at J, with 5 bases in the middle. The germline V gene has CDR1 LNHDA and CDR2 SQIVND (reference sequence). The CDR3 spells CASSIGPSTDTQYF. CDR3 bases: TGTGCCAGTAGTATAGGTCCTAGCACAGATACGCAGTATTTT. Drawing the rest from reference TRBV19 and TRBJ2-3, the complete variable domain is DGGITQSPKYLFRKEGQNVTLSCEQNLNHDAMYWYRQDPGQGLRLIYYSQIVNDFQKGDIAEGYSVSREKKESFPLTVTSAQKNPTAFYLCASSIGPSTDTQYFGPGTRLTVL.